This T cell receptor (beta chain) originates from a study of blood T cells in healthy people across ages. Germline V lookup: CDR1 SGHRS, CDR2 YFSETQ. The CDR3 is 16 residues long. V was pared by 6 bases and J by 0 bases, with 10 bases of the junction left unmatched. This clonotype was seen more than once but under ten times. A sample-barcoded 5' primer and a J-beta primer mix were used in a second PCR of roughly 6 to 11 cycles. From the 5' RACE reads, TCRdb called clonotypes with MiXCR, one entry per CDR3 protein. This table holds 700,000 to 950,000 distinct CDR3 sequences, roughly 64% found once. The material sequenced was blood. This receptor was obtained from a man under 40 in good health. This chain joins TRBV5-1 and TRBJ2-7; 9 bases fit TRBD1. As DNA, the CDR3 is TGCGCCAGCAAAAGAGTCCCGGGACAGGGCTCCTACGAGCAGTACTTC. This codes for CASKRVPGQGSYEQYF.